The clone carrying this T cell receptor (beta chain) is labeled as medium-sized. This entry belongs to a study of T cells generated in artificial thymic organoids. Reverse primers in the TRAC or TRBC constant regions drove separate semi-nested PCRs for TCRalpha and TCRbeta. TCRdb analysed the 5' RACE reads with MiXCR anew, one entry per CDR3 protein. The data show about 5,600 distinct CDR3 sequences, 30% to 40% seen once. This CDR3 contains 15 residues. V lost 0 bases, J lost 3 bases, and 12 bases lay in between. Germline CDR1 and CDR2: DFQATT and SNEGSKA (reference sequence). This TCR was sampled from a human donor who gave cord blood stem cells for thymic organoid culture, a cardiac surgery patient who gave postnatal thymus, or a blood donor (not recorded which). The sample consisted of naive CD8+ T cells from blood. Sample subset: CD3+TCRalphabeta+CD8SP T cells; for blood, CD45RO-CCR7+ naive CD8+ T cells. V is TRBV20-1 and J is TRBJ1-5; tentative D call: TRBD1 (5 bases). CDR3 DNA sequence: TGCAGTGCTAGAGAGGAGGACACCTCCAATCAGCCCCAGCATTTT. The encoded protein is CSAREEDTSNQPQHF.